This T cell receptor beta chain originates from a study of T cell responses to AZD1222 COVID-19 vaccine. TCRdb's table, derived via immunoSEQ multiplex PCR, lists solely in-frame clones and lacks some. Here the sample spans about 150,000 clones, around 86% being singletons. On this clone itself: Antigen unknown.

Study-level points and caveats: It should be noted that donors were predominantly white British and more often female, and clonal diversity was possibly underestimated. Reports say nearly half of spike-specific TCRs go after unmutated variant regions.

The junction had 2 bases not matched to a gene; V was cut back by 6 bases and J by 9 bases. Germline values: CDR1 SNHLY, CDR2 FYNNEI. The CDR3 totals 12 residues. The V gene is TRBV2, the J gene TRBJ2-1; the match to TRBD2 covers 10 bases. This sequence originates from an adult who received the AZD1222 COVID-19 vaccine. Source: peripheral blood, taken 28 days after the second AZD1222 dose. The CDR3 sequence is CASRLAGVEQFF. CDR3 in DNA: TGTGCCAGCAGGCTAGCGGGGGTTGAGCAGTTCTTC.